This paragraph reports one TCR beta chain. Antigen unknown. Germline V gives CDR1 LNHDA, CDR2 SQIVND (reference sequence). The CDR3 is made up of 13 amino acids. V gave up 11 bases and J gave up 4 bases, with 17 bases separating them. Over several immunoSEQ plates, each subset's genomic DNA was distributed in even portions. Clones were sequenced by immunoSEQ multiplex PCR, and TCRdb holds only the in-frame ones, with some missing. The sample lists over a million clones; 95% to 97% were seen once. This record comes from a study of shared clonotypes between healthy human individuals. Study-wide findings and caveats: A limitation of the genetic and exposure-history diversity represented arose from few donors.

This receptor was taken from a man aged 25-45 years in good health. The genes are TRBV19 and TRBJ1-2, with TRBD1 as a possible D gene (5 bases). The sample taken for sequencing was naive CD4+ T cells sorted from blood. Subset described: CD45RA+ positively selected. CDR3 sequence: CAVSRRGFYGYTF. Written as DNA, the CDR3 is TGTGCCGTTAGTCGTCGGGGGTTCTATGGCTACACCTTC.